This T cell receptor beta chain was sequenced in a study of T cell responses to AZD1222 COVID-19 vaccine (dated by TCRdb to about 2021). In terms of the full investigation: Because spike-specific TCR depth and breadth did not differ between the two schedules, AZD1222 recipients who got a second dose at roughly 4 weeks were pooled with those who got a second dose at roughly 12 weeks. Trial participants were enrolled by age into 18-55, 56-69 and 70-plus year subgroups, with roughly 160, 29 and 62 TCR-sequenced participants respectively. TCR sequencing was performed for about 250 trial participants, of whom some 200 were given two doses of AZD1222 and around 25 were given two doses of MenACWY control vaccine. What the research found in general, with its limitations: The 56-69-year group was small, and its depth increase did not reach significance, likely because of low power. The vaccine-associated CD4 TCRs covered the entire spike protein, and the dominant responses fell in regions 160-218 and 743-854. Reportedly, almost half of the unique spike-specific TCRs recognized epitopes lying outside the regions that are mutated in the B.1.351 and B.1.1.7 variants. Conclusions about previously exposed vaccinees were limited because only a handful of AZD1222 recipients were SARS-CoV-2 seropositive at baseline. Participants were mostly white British, with more females than males. The authors suggested clonal diversity may have been underestimated. Because no samples from the day 14 peak response were available, repertoires could be characterized only after the peak T cell response. After two AZD1222 doses, both the breadth and the depth of spike-specific TCRs were significantly higher than at day 0 and than in MenACWY recipients.

Notes on this clone: Its target antigen remains unknown. Base qualities are not provided; no much larger clone lies one nucleotide away.

The CDR3 measures 19 amino acids from cysteine to phenylalanine. Only the CDR3 part of the read is kept: 57 bases, read in frame from the first base. Looking up the germline V gene yields CDR1 SGDLS and CDR2 YYNGEE. Trimming accounts for 0 bases at V and 7 bases at J, while the number of junction bases matched to no gene is 17. The CDR3 regions of human TCRbeta chains were subjected to immunosequencing. The original pipeline was this. TCRs in the repertoires were compared against a reference library of SARS-CoV-2-specific TCRs that had been generated with the MIRA antigen-specificity platform. Breadth meant the fraction of unique TCRs that were SARS-CoV-2-associated, whereas depth meant the fraction of total T cells that were SARS-CoV-2-associated. Using the MIRA data, each spike-specific TCR was mapped to the spike region that the TCR reacts to and placed in a CD4 or CD8 class. Log10-transformed breadth and depth values were compared by one-way ANOVA with Sidak's multiple comparisons tests. What TCRdb holds here is the immuneACCESS table cut down to in-frame rearrangements. Part of the clones is not present; checked against another copy, under half of the missing clones reflect an unresolved V gene, and the others are unexplained. The V and J calls and the clone size are those of that table, but D and trimming were determined from the DNA. The sample table contains roughly 20,000 clones; only one count was recorded for approximately 86% of them. Of the sample, 40% to 45% is held by the ten largest clones.

The time point label on this specimen signifies: baseline before first vaccination. Samples from vaccinated people were obtained from the UK trials COV001 and COV002, which included a single-blind randomized controlled phase 2/3 trial of AZD1222 (ChAdOx1 nCoV-19) in healthy adults. For TCRbeta chain sequencing, PBMC samples from trial participants were taken at day 0 and at day 28 after the second dose. The material sequenced was peripheral blood, taken on day 0 of AZD1222 vaccination. The chain uses TRBV9 and TRBJ2-1, with 9 bases aligning to TRBD2. The clonotype comes from an adult in good health. The sequenced DNA: TGTGCCAGCAGCGTAGGCCCAGCGGGGGGCACCGGCGGATATAATGAGCAGTTCTTC. This translates into CASSVGPAGGTGGYNEQFF.